This paragraph reports one T cell receptor beta chain. What it recognizes is unknown. Researchers prepared the TCRbeta library using unique molecular identifiers, the study reports. Via MiXCR, TCRdb re-called the PCR reads, giving one row per CDR3 protein. The sample lists fewer than 550,000 distinct CDR3 sequences; about an eighth were seen once. This sample was taken from a study of T-cell reconstitution after alpha-beta-depleted transplantation in children. General study points: About two months after transplant, alpha-beta T cells reportedly came from several hundred expanded graft clones. Recipient T cells and thymic progenitors that survived gave rise to the high TCRbeta diversity observed at day 60 in some patients. Newly produced T cells mostly provided counts and TCRbeta diversity after one year, as hyperexpanded clones declined.

The CDR3 length is 16 residues. Trimming removed 1 base from V and 7 bases from J, with 20 bases in between. Germline CDR1 reads LGHNA; CDR2 reads YSLEER. This chain joins TRBV4-3 and TRBJ2-7, with D hard to call. The clonotype was recovered from a female patient aged 2-9 years who had a stem cell transplant for aplastic anemia, so the T cells may come from the graft donor. Sequences were derived from PBMCs, mostly from graft donor cells, sampled 180 days after TCRalphabeta/CD19-depleted stem cell transplant. CDR3 in amino acids: CASSQATRNSYNEQYF. The CDR3 DNA sequence: TGCGCCAGCAGCCAAGCTACGCGGAACTCTTACAATGAGCAGTACTTC.